A single sample is the source of the 17 T cell receptor beta chains below, sequenced in a study of T cells after yellow fever vaccination. Using its own MiXCR run on the 5' RACE reads, TCRdb lists one record per CDR3 protein. This table holds 200,000 to 300,000 distinct CDR3 sequences, 10% to 15% found once. The starting material was CD4+ T cells sorted from PBMCs, obtained 45 days after the yellow fever booster vaccination. These receptors all come from a man aged 25 to 40 who received the YFV17D yellow fever vaccine.

This clonotype was observed a handful of times. This rearrangement joins TRBV12-3 or TRBV12-4 to TRBJ2-7; maybe TRBD2 (5 bases). V dropped 5 bases and J dropped 3 bases, with 8 bases sitting between them. CDR3 length: 12 amino acids. As DNA, the CDR3 is TGTGCCAGCAGTCGCCGGGACTACGAGCAGTACTTC. Translation: CASSRRDYEQYF.

This chain connects TRBV12-3 or TRBV12-4 to TRBJ1-2, with TRBD1 matching over 9 bases. The ends lost 6 bases at V and 7 bases at J; junction bases unmatched: 9. CDR3 length: 14 residues. The CDR3 here is CASSTTGQGSGYTF. The CDR3 bases are TGTGCCAGCAGCACGACGGGACAGGGCAGTGGCTACACCTTC.

In its sample, this clonotype was seen a few times. The chain is built from TRBV7-2 and TRBJ1-5, with unresolved D. Looked up from germline, CDR1 is SGHTA and CDR2 is FQGNSA. The CDR3 sequence is 15 residues long. The V and J ends lost 3 bases and 2 bases respectively, with 11 bases between them. The CDR3 region is CASSFSGGGNQPQHF. The CDR3 DNA reads TGTGCCAGCAGCTTCTCGGGTGGGGGCAATCAGCCCCAGCATTTT.

This clonotype showed up many times. The chain carries TRBV5-5 and TRBJ2-1; 10 bases match TRBD1. In germline, CDR1 is SGHKS, CDR2 YYEKEE (reference sequence). This CDR3 spans 15 amino acids. The ends lost 7 bases at V and 4 bases at J; junction bases unmatched: 8. The CDR3 spells CASAYRDRGYNEQFF. The CDR3 DNA reads as TGTGCCAGCGCTTACCGGGACAGGGGTTACAATGAGCAGTTCTTC.

This clonotype was recorded a few times. V is TRBV7-9 and J is TRBJ2-1; 9 bases fit TRBD2. The CDR3 runs to 14 residues. Trimming removed 11 bases from V and 5 bases from J; junction bases left unmatched: 10. Germline CDR1 reads SEHNR; CDR2 reads FQNEAQ (reference sequence). CDR3 sequence (DNA): TGTGCCGGGGGAGCCGGGACTAGCAACAATGAGCAGTTCTTC. Its protein is CAGGAGTSNNEQFF. The whole variable domain, remainder taken from reference TRBV7-9 and TRBJ2-1, is DTGVSQNPRHKITKRGQNVTFRCDPISEHNRLYWYRQTLGQGPEFLTYFQNEAQLEKSRLLSDRFSAERPKGSFSTLEIQRTEQGDSAMYLCAGGAGTSNNEQFFGPGTRLTVL.

Only a few counts were recorded for this clonotype. The rearrangement links TRBV7-2 to TRBJ2-5; D remains ambiguous. Germline CDR1 and CDR2: SGHTA and FQGNSA. CDR3 length: 15 amino acids. V was trimmed by 5 bases and J by 2 bases, leaving 15 bases between them. DNA of the CDR3: TGTGCCAGCAGCCTGTTGTGGGGAACTCAAGAGACCCAGTACTTC. This gives the protein CASSLLWGTQETQYF.

In nucleotides, the CDR3 is TGCGCCAGCAGCCAAGTAGGGCAAGGGGGACTAGCGGCCATGGGACAAGAGACCCAGTACTTC. Its protein is CASSQVGQGGLAAMGQETQYF. The V gene is TRBV4-1, the J gene TRBJ2-5; 11 bases line up with TRBD2. The CDR3 is 21 residues long. Germline CDR1 MGHRA, CDR2 YSYEKL. With 1 base clipped from V and 2 bases from J, the junction kept 18 bases outside the gene matches.

The rearrangement links TRBV24-1 to TRBJ2-2, with D uncertain. Germline-derived CDR1 and CDR2 are KGHDR and SFDVKD. Trimming shortened V by 5 bases and J by 2 bases, and 5 bases separated the two germline ends. The CDR3 is 13 amino acids. The CDR3, as DNA: TGTGCCACCAGTGCCAGAAACACCGGGGAGCTGTTTTTT. Its translation: CATSARNTGELFF.

The chain links TRBV20-1 to TRBJ2-7; a weak D match, TRBD2 (5 bases). The CDR3 contains 13 residues. Germline-derived CDR1 and CDR2 are DFQATT and SNEGSKA (reference sequence). The V end lost 3 bases, the J end lost 2 bases, and 11 bases lay between the germline ends. CDR3 amino acids: CSASHGLAYEQYF. As DNA, the CDR3 is TGCAGTGCTAGTCATGGACTGGCCTACGAGCAGTACTTC.

This clonotype came up a few times. The chain recombines TRBV28 with TRBJ2-3; TRBD2 matches 11 bases. Losses at the gene ends were 5 bases for V and 0 bases for J; bases not matched to a gene: 1. The CDR3 spans 15 residues. In germline, CDR1 is MDHEN, CDR2 SYDVKM. CDR3 residues: CASSTSGGSTDTQYF. In DNA form, the CDR3 reads TGTGCCAGCAGTACTAGCGGGGGAAGCACAGATACGCAGTATTTT.

This clonotype came up a few times. The chain has TRBV20-1 and TRBJ2-1; 7 bases agree with TRBD2. CDR3 length: 15 residues. Germline CDR1 and CDR2: DFQATT and SNEGSKA (reference sequence). J gave up 0 bases and V 3 bases, and 5 bases lay outside the gene matches. In nucleotides, the CDR3 is TGCAGTGCTAGGAGGACTAGTAGCTCCTACAATGAGCAGTTCTTC. This translates into CSARRTSSSYNEQFF.

This clonotype was detected only a few times. This sequence joins TRBV6-4 and TRBJ2-2; D assignment may be TRBD1 or TRBD2 (5 bases each). The CDR3 totals 15 residues. The V end lost 6 bases, the J end lost 2 bases, and 13 bases lay between the germline ends. Germline V gives CDR1 MRHNA, CDR2 SNTAGT. CDR3 DNA sequence: TGTGCCAGCAGCCTTGGGACGAAAAACACCGGGGAGCTGTTTTTT. This encodes CASSLGTKNTGELFF.

The chain uses TRBV12-3 or TRBV12-4 and TRBJ1-3; a weak D match, TRBD1 (5 bases). Trimming pared 1 base from V and 2 bases from J, leaving 15 bases between. The CDR3 runs 17 residues. DNA for the CDR3: TGTGCCAGCAGTTTAGGTCAGGGTAGGATTACTGGAAACACCATATATTTT. Residues: CASSLGQGRITGNTIYF.

This clonotype was found a few times. The chain recombines TRBV7-2 with TRBJ2-7; D is undetermined. The CDR3 spans 12 residues. Per the germline V gene, CDR1 is SGHTA and CDR2 is FQGNSA. The germline V and J ends were trimmed by 2 bases and 6 bases, with 8 bases remaining between them. The CDR3 loop is CASSLLGLEQYF. In DNA form, the CDR3 reads TGTGCCAGCAGCTTACTGGGTCTCGAGCAGTACTTC.

Worth noting for this clonotype: A much more abundant neighbour one base away suggests this may be a read error. This rearrangement joins TRBV20-1 to TRBJ2-1; 7 bases match TRBD2. The V gene end was trimmed by 4 bases and the J gene end by 5 bases; junction bases not matched to a gene: 11. The CDR3 has 15 residues. CDR1 DFQATT and CDR2 SNEGSKA come from the germline V gene (reference sequence). CDR3 residues: CSAILAEGLNNEQFF. In DNA, the CDR3 is TGCAGTGCTATCCTAGCGGAGGGGCTTAACAATGAGCAGTTCTTC.

The table lists this clonotype with many counts. This chain links TRBV20-1 with TRBJ2-7; 9 nucleotides agree with TRBD1. V gave up 1 base and J gave up 3 bases; unmatched junction bases: 4. In germline, CDR1 is DFQATT, CDR2 SNEGSKA (reference sequence). This CDR3 has 14 amino acids. The CDR3 spells CSARVLGQGYEQYF. Here the CDR3 DNA reads TGCAGTGCTAGAGTATTGGGACAGGGCTACGAGCAGTACTTC.

The chain is built from TRBV6-2 or TRBV6-3 and TRBJ2-1, with D unclear. Trimming took 6 bases from V and 9 from J, leaving 9 bases between them. From germline, CDR1 is MNHEY and CDR2 SVGEGT. This CDR3 has 11 amino acids. CDR3: CASRQGPEQFF. CDR3 nucleotide sequence: TGTGCCAGCAGACAAGGGCCTGAGCAGTTCTTC.